Shown below are 3 T cell receptor beta chains from a single sample sequenced in a study of blood T cells in healthy people across ages. A second roughly 6 to 12 cycle PCR used barcoded and J-beta primers. TCRdb reprocessed the 5' RACE reads via MiXCR and lists one record per CDR3 protein. The sample comprises almost 300,000 distinct CDR3 sequences, roughly 26% of which are singletons, and approximately 28% rests with the top ten. The material sequenced was blood. These receptors all stem from a woman in her sixties or seventies in good health.

In its sample, this clonotype was seen a few times. The V call is TRBV11-2, the J call TRBJ1-1; no firm D call. The CDR3 totals 13 residues. The germline gives CDR1 SGHAT, CDR2 FQNNGV. Trimming left V 3 bases short and J 1 base short, with 6 bases between. The CDR3 DNA reads TGTGCCAGCAGCTTTTCAGGGAACACTGAAGCTTTCTTT. Translation: CASSFSGNTEAFF. Complete variable domain (other parts from reference TRBV11-2 and TRBJ1-1): EAGVAQSPRYKIIEKRQSVAFWCNPISGHATLYWYQQILGQGPKLLIQFQNNGVVDDSQLPKDRFSAERLKGVDSTLKIQPAKLEDSAVYLCASSFSGNTEAFFGQGTRLTVV.

The chain recombines TRBV9 with TRBJ2-2; 9 positions agree with TRBD1. Looked up from germline, CDR1 is SGDLS and CDR2 is YYNGEE. The junction had 3 bases not matched to a gene; V was cut back by 7 bases and J by 5 bases. The CDR3 loop spans 13 amino acids. The CDR3 nucleotides read TGTGCCAGCCGGACAGGGGAAACCGGGGAGCTGTTTTTT. The encoded protein is CASRTGETGELFF.

Many counts were recorded for this clonotype. The rearrangement uses TRBV2 and TRBJ2-7, with 9 bases fitting TRBD1. The CDR3 spans 15 residues. Germline-derived CDR1 and CDR2 are SNHLY and FYNNEI. V lost 7 bases, J lost 2 bases, and 9 bases stayed unmatched. CDR3 loop: CASTRDRGLPYEQYF. DNA for the CDR3: TGTGCCAGCACCAGAGACAGGGGGTTACCCTACGAGCAGTACTTC.